The 3 T cell receptor beta chains reported below all come from one sample, sequenced in a study of T-cell memory formation after mild COVID-19. TCRdb reprocessed the 5' RACE reads with MiXCR, giving one entry per CDR3 protein. The sample has about 470,000 distinct CDR3 sequences, 18% seen once. The sequencing sample was made of PBMCs or a T cell subset sorted from them (not recorded which). The receptors come from an adult woman who had mild COVID-19 (a few samples of this study predate the infection). Cell type and time point are not known.

The rearrangement uses TRBV9 and TRBJ2-3, with 7 positions matching TRBD2. CDR1 and CDR2 from the germline V gene are SGDLS and YYNGEE. V dropped 0 bases and J dropped 3; count of bases not matched to a gene: 1. The CDR3 totals 14 residues. The CDR3 here is CASSVAGRTDTQYF. The CDR3 nucleotides are TGTGCCAGCAGCGTAGCCGGGAGGACAGATACGCAGTATTTT. Looking up the rest from reference TRBV9 and TRBJ2-3 gives the full variable domain: DSGVTQTPKHLITATGQRVTLRCSPRSGDLSVYWYQQSLDQGLQFLIQYYNGEERAKGNILERFSAQQFPDLHSELNLSSLELGDSALYFCASSVAGRTDTQYFGPGTRLTVL.

This chain joins TRBV29-1 and TRBJ1-4; no firm D call. There are 11 residues in the CDR3. V was cut by 0 bases and J by 4 bases, with 0 bases left in between. CDR1 SQVTM and CDR2 ANQGSEA come from the germline V gene. The CDR3 loop reads CSVEDNEKLFF. In DNA form, the CDR3 reads TGCAGCGTTGAAGATAATGAAAAACTGTTTTTT.

This chain links TRBV6-5 with TRBJ2-7, with 10 bases fitting TRBD2. The CDR3 runs to 16 residues. The J segment lost 1 base and the V segment lost 0 bases, leaving 3 bases of the junction unmatched. Germline values: CDR1 MNHEY, CDR2 SVGAGI. As DNA, the CDR3 is TGTGCCAGCAGTTACTCCGGGACTAGCGAATCCTACGAGCAGTACTTC. Its protein product is CASSYSGTSESYEQYF.